This entry lists 28 T cell receptor beta chains sequenced from one sample in a study of OX40 agonist ivuxolimab in advanced cancers. Clones were sequenced by immunoSEQ multiplex PCR, and TCRdb holds only the in-frame ones, with some missing. The sample lists tens of thousands of clones, over 80% occurring once. The specimen was CD4+ or CD8+ T cells sorted from blood, collected in a trial of the OX40 agonist ivuxolimab. The receptors derive from an adult with an advanced solid tumor such as melanoma, head and neck, liver or kidney cancer.

V usage is TRBV6-6 and J usage is TRBJ2-7; D not resolved. Trimming took 0 bases from V and 5 from J, leaving 11 bases between them. This CDR3 spans 14 amino acids. Per the germline V gene, CDR1 is MNHNY and CDR2 is SVGAGI (reference sequence). This CDR3 is CASSYSYVTHEQYF. Here the CDR3 DNA reads TGTGCCAGCAGTTACTCGTACGTCACCCACGAGCAGTACTTC.

The chain has TRBV7-8 and TRBJ2-3; possible D gene TRBD2, 5 bases. Between the trimmed V and J ends, which lost 8 bases and 1 base, there was a span of 25 bases. CDR1 and CDR2 from the germline V gene are SGHVS and FQNEAQ. This CDR3 spans 18 amino acids. This chain's CDR3 is CASALSAGATMGTDTQYF. Here the CDR3 DNA reads TGTGCCAGCGCATTATCTGCGGGCGCCACCATGGGCACAGATACGCAGTATTTT.

DNA of the CDR3: TGTGCCAGCAGCTCTAATAATCGAGAGACCCAGTACTTC. Residues: CASSSNNRETQYF. The J gene is TRBJ2-5, the V gene TRBV5-8; D call uncertain. This CDR3 is built from 13 residues. With 3 bases removed from V and 4 bases from J, the gap between germline ends came to 10 bases. CDR1 SGHTS and CDR2 YDEGEE come from the germline V gene.

The chain uses TRBV11-2 and TRBJ2-5; perhaps TRBD1 as D (5 bases). CDR3 length: 15 amino acids. Trimming pared 1 base from V and 5 bases from J, leaving 14 bases between. Germline-derived CDR1 and CDR2 are SGHAT and FQNNGV. The CDR3 nucleotides read TGTGCCAGCAGCTTAGGGGCAGGGATATGGGAGACCCAGTACTTC. This gives the protein CASSLGAGIWETQYF.

The chain couples TRBV9 to TRBJ2-5, with a tentative D call TRBD1 (6 bases). The V end lost 4 bases, the J end lost 3 bases, and 19 bases lay between the germline ends. Germline values: CDR1 SGDLS, CDR2 YYNGEE. CDR3 size: 16 residues. In nucleotides, the CDR3 is TGTGCCAGCAGCTCCCATCCCCGGGACAACGAAGAGACCCAGTACTTC. It is translated as CASSSHPRDNEETQYF.

This chain links TRBV4-2 with TRBJ2-3; 11 bases are shared with TRBD1. CDR1 is LGHNA and CDR2 is YNFKEQ in the germline V gene. This CDR3 is 18 amino acids long. V was clipped by 0 bases and J by 4 bases; unmatched bases: 9. The CDR3 loop is CASSQDPLDRGLSDTQYF. CDR3 coding DNA: TGTGCCAGCAGCCAAGACCCCCTGGACAGGGGGCTGTCAGATACGCAGTATTTT.

V gene TRBV6-5 combines with J gene TRBJ1-3; no clear D. Germline V gene lookup returns CDR1 MNHEY and CDR2 SVGAGI. The length of the CDR3 is 13 residues. Trimming stripped 3 bases from V and 2 bases from J, with 5 bases between. The CDR3 DNA sequence: TGTGCCAGCAGTTATTCGCCTGGAAACACCATATATTTT. Translated, it gives CASSYSPGNTIYF.

This clone was detected once. CDR3 protein: CASSYSPSAPYEQYF. DNA of the CDR3: TGTGCCAGCAGTTACTCCCCTAGCGCTCCCTACGAGCAGTACTTC. The rearrangement joins TRBV6-6 to TRBJ2-7; possibly TRBD2 for D (6 bases). V was shortened by 0 bases and J by 2 bases, with 11 bases between the two germline ends. CDR3 length: 15 residues. Germline V gene sequence: CDR1 MNHNY, CDR2 SVGAGI (reference sequence).

V usage is TRBV21-1 and J usage is TRBJ2-6. TRBV21-1 is annotated as a pseudogene. CDR3 length equals 15 residues. CDR3 in DNA: TGTGCCAGCAGCAAAAGGAACTCTGGGGCCAACGTCCTGACTTTC. Its protein product is CASSKRNSGANVLTF.

The CDR3 sequence: CASSQWAYGSYEQYF. CDR3 sequence (DNA): TGTGCCAGCAGCCAATGGGCTTACGGCTCCTACGAGCAGTACTTC. The rearrangement uses TRBV5-6 and TRBJ2-7; D uncertain. Per the germline V gene, CDR1 is SGHDT and CDR2 is YYEEEE. CDR3 length: 15 residues. The ends were cut back, 4 bases at V and 0 bases at J, with 14 bases in the middle.

The V call is TRBV6-5, the J call TRBJ1-1; tentative D call: TRBD1 (5 bases). V gave up 0 bases and J gave up 0 bases, with 8 bases separating them. Germline V gene lookup returns CDR1 MNHEY and CDR2 SVGAGI. CDR3 length: 15 amino acids. CDR3 bases: TGTGCCAGCAGTTACTCGGGGGGTCTGAACACTGAAGCTTTCTTT. It is translated as CASSYSGGLNTEAFF.

This chain uses TRBV19 with TRBJ1-4; D may be TRBD1 (5 bases). This CDR3 comprises 16 residues. The V gene lost 5 bases and the J gene lost 1 base, with 14 bases spanning the gap. Germline CDR1 LNHDA, CDR2 SQIVND (reference sequence). For the CDR3, the DNA is TGTGCCAGTAGTCCCCTTCCCCAGGGAACTAATGAAAAACTGTTTTTT. Translated: CASSPLPQGTNEKLFF.

The rearrangement joins TRBV11-2 to TRBJ2-1; the D is unclear. Deletions cut 0 bases from V and 9 bases from J, with 15 bases between. The length of the CDR3 is 15 residues. Germline-derived CDR1 and CDR2 are SGHAT and FQNNGV. The CDR3 spells CASSLDPRSQPEQFF. In DNA, the CDR3 is TGTGCCAGCAGCTTAGACCCTCGAAGCCAACCTGAGCAGTTCTTC.

The chain combines TRBV4-3 with TRBJ1-4; D is possibly TRBD1 (5 bases). The CDR3 totals 13 residues. CDR1 is LGHNA and CDR2 is YSLEER in the germline V gene. Trimming removed 3 bases from V and 5 bases from J, with 7 bases in between. The CDR3 bases are TGCGCCAGCAGCCAGGGGCGAAATGAAAAACTGTTTTTT. This codes for CASSQGRNEKLFF.

V is TRBV27 and J is TRBJ2-2; maybe TRBD1 (5 bases). CDR3 length: 14 amino acids. The germline gives CDR1 MNHEY, CDR2 SMNVEV (reference sequence). Deletions cut 2 bases from V and 4 bases from J, with 8 bases between. CDR3 in DNA: TGTGCCAGCAGTTTAGCAGGGATCACCGGGGAGCTGTTTTTT. Translation: CASSLAGITGELFF.

DNA for the CDR3: TGTGCCAGCAGCTTGAGGACTAGCCATTCGCCAGATACGCAGTATTTT. Translation gives CASSLRTSHSPDTQYF. The chain uses TRBV13 and TRBJ2-3; 8 bases are shared with TRBD2. Germline V gene lookup returns CDR1 PRHDT and CDR2 FYEKMQ (reference sequence). V trimming: 3 bases; J trimming: 4 bases; junction bases outside the gene matches: 9. This CDR3 has 16 amino acids.

This chain uses TRBV18 with TRBJ2-7, with 7 nucleotides matching TRBD1. The CDR3 runs 15 residues. With V trimmed by 4 bases and J by 3 bases, 9 bases remained unmatched. Germline V lookup: CDR1 KGHSH, CDR2 LQKENI. In DNA form, the CDR3 reads TGTGCCAGCTCACGGCCGGAAACAGGGGACTACGAGCAGTACTTC. Its protein product is CASSRPETGDYEQYF.

The chain is built from TRBV28 and TRBJ1-1, with D tentatively TRBD1 (5 bases). V lost 8 bases, J lost 3 bases, and 10 bases lay in between. The CDR3 extends over 12 amino acids. Germline assignment: CDR1 MDHEN and CDR2 SYDVKM. CDR3 nucleotide sequence: TGTGCCAGCCTCCGGGGGGACACTGAAGCTTTCTTT. Translated, it gives CASLRGDTEAFF.

This clone has just one count. The V call is TRBV28, the J call TRBJ2-1; 10 bases line up with TRBD2. After removal of 3 bases from V and 5 bases from J, the junction contained 4 bases not matched to a gene. Germline V gives CDR1 MDHEN, CDR2 SYDVKM. CDR3 length: 15 amino acids. The CDR3 loop is CASSFLAGANNEQFF. Written as DNA, the CDR3 is TGTGCCAGCAGTTTTCTAGCGGGAGCAAACAATGAGCAGTTCTTC.

This chain uses TRBV7-8 with TRBJ1-5, with a tentative D call TRBD1 (5 bases). The germline gives CDR1 SGHVS, CDR2 FQNEAQ. The V end lost 1 base, the J end lost 6 bases, and 10 bases lay between the germline ends. The CDR3 consists of 14 residues. The CDR3 DNA follows: TGTGCCAGCAGCTTAGGGGCGGGGACTCAGCCCCAGCATTTT. Protein: CASSLGAGTQPQHF.

This clone showed up just once. The gene calls are TRBV6-6 and TRBJ2-7; possibly TRBD1 or TRBD2 for D (5 bases each). V was shortened by 2 bases and J by 0 bases, with 11 bases between the two germline ends. CDR3 length: 15 residues. In germline, CDR1 is MNHNY, CDR2 SVGAGI (reference sequence). The CDR3 DNA reads TGTGCCAGCAGTTACGGGACGGTGAACTCCTACGAGCAGTACTTC. Its protein is CASSYGTVNSYEQYF.

This clone came up once. The chain recombines TRBV25-1 with TRBJ1-2; the D is unclear. Trimming removed 1 base at V and 4 bases at J, with 13 bases between. The germline V gene encodes CDR1 MGHDK and CDR2 SYGVNS. CDR3 length: 15 residues. The CDR3, as DNA: TGTGCCAGCAGTGAATCGGGAATCCCTGGCTATGGCTACACCTTC. Its protein product is CASSESGIPGYGYTF.

V gene TRBV5-6 combines with J gene TRBJ2-5; a possible D gene is TRBD2 (5 bases). CDR3 length equals 13 residues. From germline, CDR1 is SGHDT and CDR2 YYEEEE. V dropped 7 bases and J dropped 2 bases, with 12 bases sitting between them. CDR3 sequence (DNA): TGTGCCAGCGGCAGGAGAGGGCAAGAGACCCAGTACTTC. Translated: CASGRRGQETQYF.

Regarding this clone: Other DNA sequences from this sample encode an identical CDR3 as well. The chain combines TRBV6-5 with TRBJ2-7, with 7 positions matching TRBD1. The ends lost 4 bases at V and 5 bases at J; junction bases unmatched: 8. Germline assignment: CDR1 MNHEY and CDR2 SVGAGI. The length of the CDR3 is 14 residues. CDR3 sequence (DNA): TGTGCCAGCAGTTCAATGACAGGGTCGGACGAGCAGTACTTC. Amino acids: CASSSMTGSDEQYF.

The chain joins TRBV7-9 to TRBJ2-1; D possibly corresponds to TRBD2 (6 bases). V lost 2 bases, J lost 5 bases, and 13 bases lay in between. CDR1 is SEHNR and CDR2 is FQNEAQ in the germline V gene (reference sequence). This CDR3 has 15 amino acids. The CDR3 loop reads CASSLKLAFDNEQFF. DNA of the CDR3: TGTGCCAGCAGCTTAAAGCTAGCGTTCGACAATGAGCAGTTCTTC.

The chain couples TRBV28 to TRBJ2-2; 12 nucleotides match TRBD1. The CDR3 runs 19 residues. Unmatched junction bases numbered 10, after V lost 5 bases and J lost 0 bases. Germline V lookup: CDR1 MDHEN, CDR2 SYDVKM. In DNA form, the CDR3 reads TGTGCCAGCAGTAGCTCCCCGGGACAGGGGGCCCCGAACACCGGGGAGCTGTTTTTT. It yields the protein CASSSSPGQGAPNTGELFF.

The chain combines TRBV2 with TRBJ2-7; D possibly corresponds to TRBD2 (5 bases). CDR3 length equals 13 residues. Germline V gene data show CDR1 as SNHLY and CDR2 as FYNNEI. Deletions cut 4 bases from V and 3 bases from J, with 10 bases between. DNA of the CDR3: TGTGCCAGCAGTGTTTGGGGAGACTACGAGCAGTACTTC. Protein product: CASSVWGDYEQYF.

This sequence joins TRBV6-5 and TRBJ2-1, with D possibly being TRBD2 (5 bases). CDR1 is MNHEY, CDR2 SVGAGI, per germline. The CDR3 loop spans 14 amino acids. V lost 2 bases and J 7 bases, leaving 12 bases between the germline ends. The CDR3: CASSYEEVGNEQFF. The CDR3 DNA sequence: TGTGCCAGCAGTTACGAGGAGGTCGGGAATGAGCAGTTCTTC.